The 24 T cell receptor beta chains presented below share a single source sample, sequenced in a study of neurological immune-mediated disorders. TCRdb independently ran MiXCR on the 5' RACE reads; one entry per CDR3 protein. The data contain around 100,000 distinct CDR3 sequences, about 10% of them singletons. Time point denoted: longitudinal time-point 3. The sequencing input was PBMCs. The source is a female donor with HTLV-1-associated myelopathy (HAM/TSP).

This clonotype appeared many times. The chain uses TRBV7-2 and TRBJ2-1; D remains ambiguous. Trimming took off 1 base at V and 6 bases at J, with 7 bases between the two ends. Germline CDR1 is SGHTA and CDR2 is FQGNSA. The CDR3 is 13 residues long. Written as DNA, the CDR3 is TGTGCCAGCAGCTTAGAACTGGCCAATGAGCAGTTCTTC. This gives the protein CASSLELANEQFF.

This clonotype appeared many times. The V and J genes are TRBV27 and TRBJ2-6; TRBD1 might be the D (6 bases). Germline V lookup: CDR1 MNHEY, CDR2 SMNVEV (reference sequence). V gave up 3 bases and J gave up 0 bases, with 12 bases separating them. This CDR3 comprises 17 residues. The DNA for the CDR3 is TGTGCCAGCAGTTTGACGGGACAACTCTCTGGGGCCAACGTCCTGACTTTC. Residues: CASSLTGQLSGANVLTF. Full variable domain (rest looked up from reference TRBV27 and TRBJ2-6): EAQVTQNPRYLITVTGKKLTVTCSQNMNHEYMSWYRQDPGLGLRQIYYSMNVEVTDKGDVPEGYKVSRKEKRNFPLILESPSPNQTSLYFCASSLTGQLSGANVLTFGAGSRLTVL.

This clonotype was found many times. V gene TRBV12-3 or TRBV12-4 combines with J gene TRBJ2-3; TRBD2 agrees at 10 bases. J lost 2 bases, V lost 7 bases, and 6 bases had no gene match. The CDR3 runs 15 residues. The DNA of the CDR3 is TGTGCCAGCACCTTAGCGGGGGGACCCACAGATACGCAGTATTTT. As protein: CASTLAGGPTDTQYF.

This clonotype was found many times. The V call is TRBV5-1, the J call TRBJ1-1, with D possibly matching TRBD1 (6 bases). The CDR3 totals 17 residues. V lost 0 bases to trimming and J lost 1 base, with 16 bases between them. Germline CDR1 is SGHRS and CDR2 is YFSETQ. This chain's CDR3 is CASSLAGAEVRNTEAFF. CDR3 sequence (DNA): TGCGCCAGCAGCTTGGCAGGGGCGGAAGTGCGGAACACTGAAGCTTTCTTT.

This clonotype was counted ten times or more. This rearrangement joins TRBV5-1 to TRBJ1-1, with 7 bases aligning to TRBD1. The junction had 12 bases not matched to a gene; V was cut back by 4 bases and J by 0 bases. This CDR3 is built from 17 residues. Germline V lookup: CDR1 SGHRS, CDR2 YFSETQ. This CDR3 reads CASSVPGTAPMNTEAFF. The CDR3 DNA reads TGCGCCAGCAGCGTCCCCGGGACAGCTCCTATGAACACTGAAGCTTTCTTT.

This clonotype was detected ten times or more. CDR3 DNA: TGCAGCGTTGAACGCGTGAGGCAAGAGACCCAGTACTTC. Translated, it gives CSVERVRQETQYF. This sequence joins TRBV29-1 and TRBJ2-5; D uncertain. CDR3 length: 13 amino acids. The germline V gene has CDR1 SQVTM and CDR2 ANQGSEA. The ends were cut back, 2 bases at V and 2 bases at J, with 9 bases in the middle.

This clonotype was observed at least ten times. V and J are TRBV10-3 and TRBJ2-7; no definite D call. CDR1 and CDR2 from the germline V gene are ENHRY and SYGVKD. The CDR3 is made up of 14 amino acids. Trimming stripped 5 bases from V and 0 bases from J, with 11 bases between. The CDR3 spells CAISQTARSYEQYF. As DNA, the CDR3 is TGTGCCATCAGTCAGACCGCTCGCTCCTACGAGCAGTACTTC.

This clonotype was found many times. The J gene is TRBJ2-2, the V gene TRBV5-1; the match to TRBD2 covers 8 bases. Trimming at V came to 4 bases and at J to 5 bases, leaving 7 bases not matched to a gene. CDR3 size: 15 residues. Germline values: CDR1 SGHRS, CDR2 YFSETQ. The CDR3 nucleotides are TGCGCCAGCAGCGCCCTGACTAGCGCGACCGGGGAGCTGTTTTTT. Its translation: CASSALTSATGELFF.

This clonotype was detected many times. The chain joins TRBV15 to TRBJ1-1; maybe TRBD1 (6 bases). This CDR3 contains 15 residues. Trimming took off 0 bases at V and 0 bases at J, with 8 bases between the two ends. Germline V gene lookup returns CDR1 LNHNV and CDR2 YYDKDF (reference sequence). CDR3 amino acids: CATSREQGMNTEAFF. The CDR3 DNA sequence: TGTGCCACCAGCAGAGAACAGGGTATGAACACTGAAGCTTTCTTT.

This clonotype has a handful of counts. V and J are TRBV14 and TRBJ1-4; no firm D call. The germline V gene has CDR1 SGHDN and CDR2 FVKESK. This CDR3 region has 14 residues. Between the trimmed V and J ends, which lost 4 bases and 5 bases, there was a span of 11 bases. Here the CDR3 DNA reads TGTGCCAGCAGCCCCATGGCAGAAAATGAAAAACTGTTTTTT. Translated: CASSPMAENEKLFF.

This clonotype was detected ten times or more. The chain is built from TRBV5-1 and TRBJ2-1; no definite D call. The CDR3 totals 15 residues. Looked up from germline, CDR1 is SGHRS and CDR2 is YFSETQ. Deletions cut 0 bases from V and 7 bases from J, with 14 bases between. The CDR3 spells CASSLVDPIVNEQFF. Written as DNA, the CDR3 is TGCGCCAGCAGCTTGGTGGACCCTATAGTGAATGAGCAGTTCTTC.

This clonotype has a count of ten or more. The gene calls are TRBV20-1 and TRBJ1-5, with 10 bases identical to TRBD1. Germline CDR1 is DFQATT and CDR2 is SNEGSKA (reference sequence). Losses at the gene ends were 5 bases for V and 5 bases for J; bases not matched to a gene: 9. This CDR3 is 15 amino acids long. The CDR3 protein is CSARDPGQGHQPQHF. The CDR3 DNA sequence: TGCAGTGCTCGGGATCCGGGACAGGGGCATCAGCCCCAGCATTTT.

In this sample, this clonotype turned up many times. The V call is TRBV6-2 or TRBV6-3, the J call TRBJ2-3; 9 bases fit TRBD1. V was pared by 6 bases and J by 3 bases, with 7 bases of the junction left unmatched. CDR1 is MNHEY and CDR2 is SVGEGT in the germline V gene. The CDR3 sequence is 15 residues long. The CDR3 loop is CASSRGTGRTDTQYF. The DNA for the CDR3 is TGTGCCAGCAGCCGCGGGACAGGGAGAACAGATACGCAGTATTTT.

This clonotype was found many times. The CDR3 sequence is CSAGATSGGELFF. CDR3 DNA sequence: TGCAGTGCTGGGGCGACTAGCGGAGGGGAGCTGTTTTTT. The chain recombines TRBV20-1 with TRBJ2-2, with 9 bases identical to TRBD2. The J segment lost 8 bases and the V segment lost 5 bases, leaving 6 bases of the junction unmatched. The V gene's germline CDR1 is DFQATT and CDR2 SNEGSKA (reference sequence). The CDR3 spans 13 residues.

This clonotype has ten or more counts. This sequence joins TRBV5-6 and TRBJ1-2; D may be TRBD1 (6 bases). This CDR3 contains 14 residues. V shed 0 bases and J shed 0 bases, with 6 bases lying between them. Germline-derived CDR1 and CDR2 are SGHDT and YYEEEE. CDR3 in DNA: TGTGCCAGCAGCTTGGGACAGGCTAACTATGGCTACACCTTC. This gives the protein CASSLGQANYGYTF.

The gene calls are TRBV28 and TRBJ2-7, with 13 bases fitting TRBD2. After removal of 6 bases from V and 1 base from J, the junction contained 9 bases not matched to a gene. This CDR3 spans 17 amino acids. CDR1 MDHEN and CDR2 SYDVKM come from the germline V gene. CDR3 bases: TGTGCCAGCAGCCCCGGGACTAGCGGGGCCCTTTCCTACGAGCAGTACTTC. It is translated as CASSPGTSGALSYEQYF.

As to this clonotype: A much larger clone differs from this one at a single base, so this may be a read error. The CDR3 bases are TGTGCCAGCAGTTATAGACTAGCAGTCGGGGAGCTGTTTTTT. Its protein product is CASSYRLAVGELFF. The chain couples TRBV6-6 to TRBJ2-2, with 7 bases fitting TRBD2. Trimming at V came to 3 bases and at J to 7 bases, leaving 5 bases not matched to a gene. The CDR3 sequence is 14 residues long. Germline V gives CDR1 MNHNY, CDR2 SVGAGI (reference sequence).

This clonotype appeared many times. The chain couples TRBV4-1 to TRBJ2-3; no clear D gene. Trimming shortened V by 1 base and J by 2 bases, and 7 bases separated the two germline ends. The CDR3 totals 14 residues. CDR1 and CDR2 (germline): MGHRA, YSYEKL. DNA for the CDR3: TGCGCCAGCAGCCAAGGACCAAACACAGATACGCAGTATTTT. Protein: CASSQGPNTDTQYF.

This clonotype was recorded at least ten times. The CDR3 DNA reads as TGCGCCAGCAGCTTTTTCCGGGACTCCCGTGAGCAGTTCTTC. Translated: CASSFFRDSREQFF. The rearrangement uses TRBV5-1 and TRBJ2-1, with D possibly matching TRBD2 (6 bases). V was pared by 2 bases and J by 9 bases, with 15 bases between. The germline gives CDR1 SGHRS, CDR2 YFSETQ. The CDR3 length is 14 residues.

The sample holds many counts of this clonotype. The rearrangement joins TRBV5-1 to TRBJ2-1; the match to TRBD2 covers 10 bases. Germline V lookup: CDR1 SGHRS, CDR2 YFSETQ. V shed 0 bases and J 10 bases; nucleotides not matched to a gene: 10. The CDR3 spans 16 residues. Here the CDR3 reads CASSLVVAGGSGEQFF. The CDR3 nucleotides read TGCGCCAGCAGCTTGGTGGTAGCGGGGGGTTCGGGCGAGCAGTTCTTC.

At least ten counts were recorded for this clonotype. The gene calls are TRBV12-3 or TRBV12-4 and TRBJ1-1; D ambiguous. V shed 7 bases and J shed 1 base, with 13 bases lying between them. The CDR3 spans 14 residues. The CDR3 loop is CASTDGSRNTEAFF. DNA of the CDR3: TGTGCCAGCACCGACGGTTCACGGAACACTGAAGCTTTCTTT.

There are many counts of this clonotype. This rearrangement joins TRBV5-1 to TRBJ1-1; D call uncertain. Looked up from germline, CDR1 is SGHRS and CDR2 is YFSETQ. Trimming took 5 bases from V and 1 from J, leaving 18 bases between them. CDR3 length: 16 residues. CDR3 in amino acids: CASSPQRWGQNTEAFF. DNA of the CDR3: TGCGCCAGCAGTCCCCAACGGTGGGGTCAGAACACTGAAGCTTTCTTT. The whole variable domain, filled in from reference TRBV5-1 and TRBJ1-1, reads KAGVTQTPRYLIKTRGQQVTLSCSPISGHRSVSWYQQTPGQGLQFLFEYFSETQRNKGNFPGRFSGRQFSNSRSEMNVSTLELGDSALYLCASSPQRWGQNTEAFFGQGTRLTVV.

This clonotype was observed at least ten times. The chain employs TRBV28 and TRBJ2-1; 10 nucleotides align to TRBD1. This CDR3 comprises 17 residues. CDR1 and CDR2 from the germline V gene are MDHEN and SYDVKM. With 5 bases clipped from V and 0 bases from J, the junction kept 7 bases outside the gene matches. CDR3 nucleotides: TGTGCCAGCAGTACTCCGGGACAGGGGTACTCCTACAATGAGCAGTTCTTC. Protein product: CASSTPGQGYSYNEQFF.

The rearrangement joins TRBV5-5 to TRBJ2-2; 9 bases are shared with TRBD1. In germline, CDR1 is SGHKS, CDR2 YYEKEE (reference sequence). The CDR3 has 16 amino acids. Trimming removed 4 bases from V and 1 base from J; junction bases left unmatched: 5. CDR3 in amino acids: CASSTYRGLNTGELFF. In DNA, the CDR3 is TGTGCCAGCAGCACCTACAGGGGGCTGAACACCGGGGAGCTGTTTTTT.